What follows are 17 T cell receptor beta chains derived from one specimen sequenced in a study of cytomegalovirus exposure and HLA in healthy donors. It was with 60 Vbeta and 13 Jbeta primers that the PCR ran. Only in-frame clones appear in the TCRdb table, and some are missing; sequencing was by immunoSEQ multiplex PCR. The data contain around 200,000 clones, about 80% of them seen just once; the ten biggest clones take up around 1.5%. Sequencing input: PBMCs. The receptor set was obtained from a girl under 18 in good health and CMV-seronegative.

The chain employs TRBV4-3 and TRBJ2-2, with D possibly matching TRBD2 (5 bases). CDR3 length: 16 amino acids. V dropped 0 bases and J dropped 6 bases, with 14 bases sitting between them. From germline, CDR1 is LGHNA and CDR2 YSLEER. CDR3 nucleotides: TGCGCCAGCAGCCAAGAAGGAGGTCGGCGGCCCGGGGAGCTGTTTTTT. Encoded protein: CASSQEGGRRPGELFF.

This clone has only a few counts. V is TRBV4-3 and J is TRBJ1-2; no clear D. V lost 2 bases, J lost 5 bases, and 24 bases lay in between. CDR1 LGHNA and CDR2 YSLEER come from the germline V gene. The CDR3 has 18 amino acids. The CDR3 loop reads CASSQFLPPSVGKYGYTF. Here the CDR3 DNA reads TGCGCCAGCAGCCAATTCCTACCTCCGTCGGTCGGGAAATATGGCTACACCTTC.

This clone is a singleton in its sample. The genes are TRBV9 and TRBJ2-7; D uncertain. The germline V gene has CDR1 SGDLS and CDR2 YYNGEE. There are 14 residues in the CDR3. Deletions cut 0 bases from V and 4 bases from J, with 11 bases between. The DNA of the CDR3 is TGTGCCAGCAGCGTAGGTCAGAGACTTTACGAGCAGTACTTC. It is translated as CASSVGQRLYEQYF.

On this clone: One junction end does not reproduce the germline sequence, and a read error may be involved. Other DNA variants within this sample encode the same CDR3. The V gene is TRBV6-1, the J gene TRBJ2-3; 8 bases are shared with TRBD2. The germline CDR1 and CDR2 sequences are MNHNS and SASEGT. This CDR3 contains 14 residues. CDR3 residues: CASSETSELDTQYF. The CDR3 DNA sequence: TGTGCCAGCAGTGAGACTAGCGAATTGGATACGCAATATTTT.

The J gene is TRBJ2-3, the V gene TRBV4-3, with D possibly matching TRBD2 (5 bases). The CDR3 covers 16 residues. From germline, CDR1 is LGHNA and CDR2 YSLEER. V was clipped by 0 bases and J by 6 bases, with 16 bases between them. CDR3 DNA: TGCGCCAGCAGCCAAGATCGGAGGAATATAATGGATACGCAGTATTTT. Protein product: CASSQDRRNIMDTQYF.

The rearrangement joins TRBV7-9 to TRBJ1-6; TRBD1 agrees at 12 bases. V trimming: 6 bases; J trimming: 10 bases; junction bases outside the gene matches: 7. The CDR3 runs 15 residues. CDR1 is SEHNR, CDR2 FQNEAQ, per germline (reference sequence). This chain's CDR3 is CASSQGTGGRSPLHF. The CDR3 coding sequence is TGTGCCAGCAGTCAAGGGACAGGGGGCAGATCACCCCTCCACTTT.

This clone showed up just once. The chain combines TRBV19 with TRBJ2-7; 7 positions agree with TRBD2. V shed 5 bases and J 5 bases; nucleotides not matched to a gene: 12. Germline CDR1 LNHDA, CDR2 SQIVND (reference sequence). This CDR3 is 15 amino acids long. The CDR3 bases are TGTGCCAGTAGTCCCTGGGAGGGCCGGTTGGACGAGCAGTACTTC. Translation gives CASSPWEGRLDEQYF.

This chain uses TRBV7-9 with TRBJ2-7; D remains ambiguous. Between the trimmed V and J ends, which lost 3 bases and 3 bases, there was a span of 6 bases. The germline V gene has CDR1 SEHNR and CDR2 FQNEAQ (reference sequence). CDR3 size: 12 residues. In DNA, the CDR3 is TGTGCCAGCAGCTTTATCAGCTACGAGCAGTACTTC. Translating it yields CASSFISYEQYF.

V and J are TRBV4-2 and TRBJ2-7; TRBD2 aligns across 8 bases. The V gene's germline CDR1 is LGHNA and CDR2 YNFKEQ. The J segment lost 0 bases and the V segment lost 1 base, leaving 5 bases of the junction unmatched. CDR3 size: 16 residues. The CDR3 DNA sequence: TGTGCCAGCAGCCAAGTGGGCGGGGGGATCTCCTACGAGCAGTACTTC. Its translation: CASSQVGGGISYEQYF.

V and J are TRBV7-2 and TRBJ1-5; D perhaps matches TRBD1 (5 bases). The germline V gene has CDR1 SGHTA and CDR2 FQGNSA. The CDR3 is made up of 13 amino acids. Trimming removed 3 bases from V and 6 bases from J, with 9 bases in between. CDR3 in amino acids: CASSLEGSQPQHF. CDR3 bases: TGTGCCAGCAGCTTGGAGGGGAGTCAGCCCCAGCATTTT.

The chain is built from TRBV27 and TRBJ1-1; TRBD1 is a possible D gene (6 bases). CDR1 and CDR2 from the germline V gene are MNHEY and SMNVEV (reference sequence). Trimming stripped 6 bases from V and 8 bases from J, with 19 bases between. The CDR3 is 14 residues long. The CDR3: CASSHGQRPEEAFF. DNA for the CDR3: TGTGCCAGCAGCCATGGACAGAGACCCGAAGAAGCTTTCTTT.

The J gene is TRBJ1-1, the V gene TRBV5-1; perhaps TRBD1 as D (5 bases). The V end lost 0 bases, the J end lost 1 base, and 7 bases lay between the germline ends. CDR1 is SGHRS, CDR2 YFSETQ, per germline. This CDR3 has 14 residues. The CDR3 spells CASSLAQGNTEAFF. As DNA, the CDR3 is TGCGCCAGCAGCTTGGCCCAGGGGAACACTGAAGCTTTCTTT. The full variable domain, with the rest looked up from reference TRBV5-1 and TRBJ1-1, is KAGVTQTPRYLIKTRGQQVTLSCSPISGHRSVSWYQQTPGQGLQFLFEYFSETQRNKGNFPGRFSGRQFSNSRSEMNVSTLELGDSALYLCASSLAQGNTEAFFGQGTRLTVV.

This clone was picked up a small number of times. CDR3 amino acids: CASSLSLTEAFF. In DNA, the CDR3 is TGTGCCAGCAGCTTGTCACTCACTGAAGCTTTCTTT. The rearrangement uses TRBV7-2 and TRBJ1-1; no reliable D call. V lost 3 bases and J lost 4, with 6 bases in between. Germline V gene sequence: CDR1 SGHTA, CDR2 FQGNSA. This CDR3 contains 12 residues. The full variable domain, rest sourced from reference TRBV7-2 and TRBJ1-1, is GAGVSQSPSNKVTEKGKDVELRCDPISGHTALYWYRQSLGQGLEFLIYFQGNSAPDKSGLPSDRFSAERTGGSVSTLTIQRTQQEDSAVYLCASSLSLTEAFFGQGTRLTVV.

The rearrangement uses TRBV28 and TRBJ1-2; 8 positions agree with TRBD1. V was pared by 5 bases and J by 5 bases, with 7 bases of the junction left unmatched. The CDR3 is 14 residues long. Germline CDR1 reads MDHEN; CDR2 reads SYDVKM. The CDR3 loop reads CASSDPGGGYGYTF. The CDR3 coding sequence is TGTGCCAGCAGTGATCCAGGGGGCGGGTATGGCTACACCTTC.

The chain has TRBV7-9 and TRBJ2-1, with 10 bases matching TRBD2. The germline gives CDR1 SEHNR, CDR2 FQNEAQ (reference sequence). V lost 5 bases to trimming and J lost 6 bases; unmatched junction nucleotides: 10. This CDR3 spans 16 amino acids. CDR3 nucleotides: TGTGCCAGCAGCACCCCCCTAGCGGGAGTAAGCAATGAGCAGTTCTTC. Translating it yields CASSTPLAGVSNEQFF.

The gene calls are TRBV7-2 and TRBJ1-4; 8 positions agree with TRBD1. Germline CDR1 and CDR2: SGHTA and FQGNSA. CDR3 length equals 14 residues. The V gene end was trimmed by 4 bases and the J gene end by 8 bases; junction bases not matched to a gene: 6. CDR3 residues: CASSSRTGNEKLFF. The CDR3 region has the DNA TGTGCCAGCAGCTCTCGGACAGGGAACGAAAAACTGTTTTTT.

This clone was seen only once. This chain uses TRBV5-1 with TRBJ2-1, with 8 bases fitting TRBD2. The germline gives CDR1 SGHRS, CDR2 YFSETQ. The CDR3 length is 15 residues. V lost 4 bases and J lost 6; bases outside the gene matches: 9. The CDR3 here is CASSPAAGGPNEQFF. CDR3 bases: TGCGCCAGCAGCCCGGCGGCGGGAGGCCCCAATGAGCAGTTCTTC.